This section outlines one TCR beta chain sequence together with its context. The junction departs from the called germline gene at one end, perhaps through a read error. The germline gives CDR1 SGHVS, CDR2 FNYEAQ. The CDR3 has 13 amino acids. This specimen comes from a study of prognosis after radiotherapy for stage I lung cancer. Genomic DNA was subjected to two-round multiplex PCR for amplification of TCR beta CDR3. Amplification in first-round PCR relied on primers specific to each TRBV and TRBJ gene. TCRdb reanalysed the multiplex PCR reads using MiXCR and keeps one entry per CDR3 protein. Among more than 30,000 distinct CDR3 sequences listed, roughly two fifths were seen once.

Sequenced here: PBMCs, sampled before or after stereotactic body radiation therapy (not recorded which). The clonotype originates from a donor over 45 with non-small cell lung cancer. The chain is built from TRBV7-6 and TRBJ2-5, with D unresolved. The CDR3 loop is CSSSSGPEETQYF. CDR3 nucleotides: TGTTCCAGCAGCTCCGGACCCGAAGAGACCCAGTACTTC.